Below are 8 T cell receptor beta chains sequenced from a single sample in a study of early T cells in non-severe SARS-CoV-2 infection. TCRdb re-analysed the 5' RACE reads in MiXCR, keeping a single row per CDR3 protein. This table holds 30,000 or so distinct CDR3 sequences, about 3.9% found once. The material sequenced was whole blood. The source is an adult who was a healthcare worker with PCR-confirmed SARS-CoV-2 infection or an uninfected control (not recorded which).

For this clonotype: A much larger clone lies a single base off, so this may be a read error. The V gene is TRBV12-5, the J gene TRBJ2-2; D possibly corresponds to TRBD2 (5 bases). From germline, CDR1 is LGHNT and CDR2 FRNRAP. The CDR3 is 12 residues long. The CDR3 DNA reads TGTGTTAGTGGGCGGGACACCGGGGAGCTGTTTTTT. Translated, it gives CVSGRDTGELFF. Combining the CDR3 with reference TRBV12-5 and TRBJ2-2 gives the whole variable domain DARVTQTPRHKVTEMGQEVTMRCQPILGHNTVFWYRQTMMQGLELLAYFRNRAPLDDSGMPKDRFSAEMPDATLATLKIQPSEPRDSAVYFCVSGRDTGELFFGEGSRLTVL.

This clonotype has at least ten counts. The chain is built from TRBV2 and TRBJ2-7; D assignment may be TRBD1 or TRBD2 (5 bases each). Trimming cost V 6 bases and J 1 base, with 13 bases left between them. CDR1 and CDR2 from the germline V gene are SNHLY and FYNNEI. This CDR3 is built from 14 residues. CDR3: CASSSGTGSYEQYF. The DNA for the CDR3 is TGTGCCAGCAGCTCCGGGACGGGGTCCTACGAGCAGTACTTC. Complete variable domain (other parts from reference TRBV2 and TRBJ2-7): EPEVTQTPSHQVTQMGQEVILRCVPISNHLYFYWYRQILGQKVEFLVSFYNNEISEKSEIFDDQFSVERPDGSNFTLKIRSTKLEDSAMYFCASSSGTGSYEQYFGPGTRLTVT.

This clonotype has a count of ten or more. The genes are TRBV20-1 and TRBJ2-2; possibly TRBD1 for D (5 bases). V was trimmed by 0 bases and J by 0 bases, leaving 11 bases between them. The CDR3 covers 16 residues. Per the germline V gene, CDR1 is DFQATT and CDR2 is SNEGSKA (reference sequence). CDR3 loop: CSARDLRGSNTGELFF. The CDR3 DNA sequence: TGCAGTGCTAGAGATCTAAGGGGATCGAACACCGGGGAGCTGTTTTTT.

This clonotype was seen at least ten times. The rearrangement uses TRBV5-8 and TRBJ1-2; 8 bases line up with TRBD1. The CDR3 length is 13 residues. Trimming took 4 bases from V and 5 from J; bases not matched to a gene: 4. CDR1 is SGHTS and CDR2 is YDEGEE in the germline V gene. The CDR3 protein is CASSTRGPYGYTF. The CDR3 nucleotides are TGTGCCAGCAGCACCAGGGGGCCTTATGGCTACACCTTC.

This clonotype was seen ten or more times. The chain couples TRBV6-6 to TRBJ1-5; the D gene is possibly TRBD1 (5 bases). This CDR3 contains 20 residues. V shed 2 bases and J shed 6 bases, with 29 bases lying between them. Per the germline V gene, CDR1 is MNHNY and CDR2 is SVGAGI (reference sequence). The CDR3 sequence is CASSYTQNKVVQASTQPQHF. CDR3 DNA: TGTGCCAGCAGTTACACCCAAAACAAGGTTGTACAGGCCTCCACTCAGCCCCAGCATTTT.

The rearrangement joins TRBV20-1 to TRBJ2-7, with 7 nucleotides matching TRBD1. Germline V gene lookup returns CDR1 DFQATT and CDR2 SNEGSKA (reference sequence). The trim removed 0 bases at V and 2 bases at J, leaving 4 bases unmatched. The CDR3 loop spans 14 amino acids. The CDR3 DNA sequence: TGCAGTGCTAGAGATGGGGACAGTACCTACGAGCAGTACTTC. It encodes CSARDGDSTYEQYF.

This clonotype was counted many times. V usage is TRBV27 and J usage is TRBJ1-2; D is unresolved. This CDR3 contains 13 residues. V was cut by 5 bases and J by 1 base, with 8 bases left in between. Germline assignment: CDR1 MNHEY and CDR2 SMNVEV (reference sequence). The DNA of the CDR3 is TGTGCCAGCAGTCCCGAGGTTAACTATGGCTACACCTTC. Translation gives CASSPEVNYGYTF.

The chain has TRBV20-1 and TRBJ2-7; 10 bases align to TRBD1. V shed 4 bases and J 3 bases; nucleotides not matched to a gene: 9. The CDR3 consists of 15 residues. Germline V lookup: CDR1 DFQATT, CDR2 SNEGSKA (reference sequence). DNA of the CDR3: TGCAGTGCTACCCGGGGGGGGACAGGGGACTACGAGCAGTACTTC. As protein: CSATRGGTGDYEQYF.